Reported below is one T cell receptor beta chain. This specimen belongs to a study of T cell responses to AZD1222 COVID-19 vaccine. Repertoires were generated with immunoSEQ multiplex PCR, while TCRdb's copy carries only in-frame clones and drops some. The sample lists 120,000 to 150,000 clones, 85% to 90% occurring once. Some second doses came at about 4 weeks and others at about 12 weeks; these were pooled. The CDR3 totals 15 residues. With V trimmed by 6 bases and J by 0 bases, 8 bases remained unmatched. In germline, CDR1 is SGHTA, CDR2 FQGNSA. The rearrangement joins TRBV7-2 to TRBJ2-7, with 7 positions matching TRBD1. This sequence was found in an adult who received the AZD1222 COVID-19 vaccine. The sequenced sample was peripheral blood, obtained 28 days after the second AZD1222 dose. The CDR3 coding sequence is TGTGCCAGCAGTCCATCCGGGACAGACTCCTACGAGCAGTACTTC. Translation gives CASSPSGTDSYEQYF.